This entry features one T cell receptor beta chain sequence. The sample is drawn from a study of early stage breast cancer tumors. Profiling relied on immunoSEQ multiplex PCR, and the TCRdb table lists in-frame clones only, not all of them. The repertoire holds about 31,000 clones, with 60% to 80% as singletons. This CDR3 comprises 16 residues. Unmatched junction bases numbered 6, after V lost 5 bases and J lost 0 bases. Per germline, CDR1 SEHNR and CDR2 FQNEAQ (reference sequence). Input material: breast tumor tissue. The receptor was isolated from a person aged 30-39 years with breast cancer. V is TRBV7-9 and J is TRBJ1-2; 10 bases fit TRBD1. CDR3 sequence reads: CASSPLGQGANYGYTF. The DNA for the CDR3 is TGTGCCAGCAGCCCACTTGGACAGGGGGCTAACTATGGCTACACCTTC.